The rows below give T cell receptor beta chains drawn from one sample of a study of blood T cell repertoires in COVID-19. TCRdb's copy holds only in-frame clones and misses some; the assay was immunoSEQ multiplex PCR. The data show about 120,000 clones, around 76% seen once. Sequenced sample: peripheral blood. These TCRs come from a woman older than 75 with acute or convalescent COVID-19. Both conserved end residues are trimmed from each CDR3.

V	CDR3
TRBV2	ASSGVSSYNEQF
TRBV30	AWSTAYYGYT
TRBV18	ASSPGFGTGARNEQF
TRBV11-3	ASSLDGASGIDTQY
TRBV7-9	ASSPGTAATNEKLF
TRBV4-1	ASSKNEGVGELF
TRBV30	AWSPTGRETQY
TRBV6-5	ASSRSAGRTYEQY
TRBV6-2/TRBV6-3	ASSSPTSGSLGTNEQY
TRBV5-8	ASSPDYRPTYNEQF
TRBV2	ASRGEVYYGYT
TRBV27	ASSKMAAYGYT
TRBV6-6	ASSSGTGHKLF
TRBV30	AWNAGTGGDVLT
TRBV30	AWSKSTTNEKLF
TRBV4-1	ASSPQTGDYGYT
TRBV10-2	ASSEPTSANEQF
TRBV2	ASSEGQGGTGELF
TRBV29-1	SADRGVGAGYT
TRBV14	ASSLLAGAYNEQF
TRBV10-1	ASRAGANTEAF
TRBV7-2	ASSLAGTGIDQPQH
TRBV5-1	ASSLAAASDTEAF
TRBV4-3	ASSKEKREYTGELF
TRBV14	ASSRAGAAYGGELF
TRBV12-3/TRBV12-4	ASSLLTSVEAY
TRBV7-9	ASSLAFGGGYT
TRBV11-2	ASNLSDRVGGETQY
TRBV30	AVQGPGNQPQH
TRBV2	ASRGLAGTGELF
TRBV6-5	ASRSGQRAF
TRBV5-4	ASSPRQGMNTEAF
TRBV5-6	ASSLGTGLYGYT
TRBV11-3	ASSRDRGSGELF
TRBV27	ASSLYPTAAIGYT
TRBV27	ASSFRQGGQPQH
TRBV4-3	ASSLLGREYNEQF
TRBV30	AWTEAGTDTQY
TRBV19	ASSKGTGVFYSNQPQH
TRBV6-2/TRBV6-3	ASSYRGASQPQH
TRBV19	ASSMLMGQVAEAF
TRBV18	ASSPPTGGRLGTEAF
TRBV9	ASSVGTSGGPSTDTQY
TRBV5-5	ASSLAGGEGNYGYT
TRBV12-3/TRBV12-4	ASSFAEETQY
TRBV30	AWSAGGGPQH
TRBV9	ASSGTGAAGPLH
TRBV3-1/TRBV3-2	ASSHSGGNQPQH